Shown below are 7 T cell receptor beta chains from a single sample sequenced in a study of cytomegalovirus exposure and HLA in healthy donors. The PCR used 60 Vbeta and 13 Jbeta primers. Clones were sequenced by immunoSEQ multiplex PCR, and TCRdb holds only the in-frame ones, with some missing. The data contain 130,000 to 150,000 clones, 65% to 85% of them singletons. Input material: PBMCs. The receptors stem from a male donor in good health and CMV-seronegative.

V gene TRBV7-9 combines with J gene TRBJ1-2, with 8 positions matching TRBD1. Unmatched junction bases numbered 9, after V lost 1 base and J lost 5 bases. The CDR3 has 16 residues. CDR1 SEHNR and CDR2 FQNEAQ come from the germline V gene (reference sequence). CDR3 bases: TGTGCCAGCAGCTTAGTCTCTGGACAGGGCTTTTATGGCTACACCTTC. Its protein is CASSLVSGQGFYGYTF.

The rearrangement uses TRBV6-5 and TRBJ2-3, with D possibly TRBD1 on 6 matching bases. The V gene lost 2 bases and the J gene lost 8 bases, with 14 bases spanning the gap. This CDR3 spans 14 amino acids. Per germline, CDR1 MNHEY and CDR2 SVGAGI. The CDR3 sequence: CASSYNRDSGTQYF. Written as DNA, the CDR3 is TGTGCCAGCAGTTACAACAGGGATTCTGGTACGCAGTATTTT.

The rearrangement uses TRBV2 and TRBJ1-4; perhaps TRBD1 as D (5 bases). CDR3 length: 20 residues. CDR1 SNHLY and CDR2 FYNNEI come from the germline V gene. V was cut by 2 bases and J by 0 bases, with 22 bases left in between. This CDR3 reads CASSESWDIQVAATNEKLFF. The CDR3 DNA follows: TGTGCCAGCAGTGAATCCTGGGATATACAGGTAGCCGCAACTAATGAAAAACTGTTTTTT.

This chain joins TRBV9 and TRBJ1-1, with 10 bases fitting TRBD1. Germline CDR1 SGDLS, CDR2 YYNGEE. The CDR3 spans 16 residues. V lost 4 bases and J lost 4; bases outside the gene matches: 10. The CDR3 sequence: CASSPRTGGGATEAFF. The DNA for the CDR3 is TGTGCCAGCAGCCCCCGGACAGGGGGGGGTGCCACTGAAGCTTTCTTT.

This rearrangement joins TRBV29-1 to TRBJ2-7; TRBD2 aligns across 9 bases. The CDR3 sequence is 14 residues long. Germline-derived CDR1 and CDR2 are SQVTM and ANQGSEA. V shed 7 bases, J shed 2 bases, and the junction held 9 bases outside the gene matches. The CDR3 sequence: CSARKTSGAYEQYF. The DNA of the CDR3 is TGCAGCGCCCGGAAGACTAGCGGTGCCTACGAGCAGTACTTC.

The V call is TRBV6-6, the J call TRBJ1-5; D is possibly TRBD1 (6 bases). Trimming removed 6 bases at V and 1 base at J, with 16 bases between. The germline V gene encodes CDR1 MNHNY and CDR2 SVGAGI (reference sequence). The CDR3 covers 16 residues. CDR3: CASSSEDSLSNQPQHF. For the CDR3, the DNA is TGTGCCAGCAGCTCCGAGGACAGCCTGAGCAATCAGCCCCAGCATTTT.

As concerns this clone: Distinct nucleotide sequences in the sample also encode this CDR3. The V gene is TRBV5-1, the J gene TRBJ1-4; no clear D gene. The CDR3 contains 14 residues. V lost 0 bases to trimming and J lost 8 bases, with 11 bases between them. The germline V gene encodes CDR1 SGHRS and CDR2 YFSETQ. CDR3 sequence reads: CASSLGTGYEKLFF. CDR3 sequence (DNA): TGCGCCAGCAGCTTGGGGACGGGATACGAAAAACTGTTTTTT.